The clone carrying this T cell receptor (beta chain) has more than one count but fewer than ten. The data belong to a study of human T cells and chemical hapten exposure. Across the study: There were weekly diphenylcyclopropenone doses to the scalp for patients throughout the approximately 25-week study. Patch testing placed 0.01% DPC on the upper back, with readings at 6 days.

Time point given: pre-sensitization, week 0. Treatment defined: therapeutic diphenylcyclopropenone sensitization with weekly scalp DPC. Blood was drawn before each patch test was applied. Unique molecular identifiers were attached to individual cDNA molecules within the library. MiXCR, applied by TCRdb to the RACE reads, yields one record per CDR3 protein. The profile shows 85,000 to 90,000 distinct CDR3 sequences, nearly 10% of them singletons. Trimming left V 5 bases short and J 3 bases short, with 9 bases between. The germline CDR1 and CDR2 sequences are LNHDA and SQIVND (reference sequence). The CDR3 is 13 amino acids.

The rearrangement joins TRBV19 to TRBJ2-3; no reliable D call. The sequences come from whole blood, collected in connection with sensitization to the hapten diphenylcyclopropenone (DPC). This TCR came from a woman aged 40-49 years with alopecia areata. Some clones in this sample may be carry-over from other donors' samples. For the CDR3, the DNA is TGTGCCAGTAGTTCCACAGTGACAGATACGCAGTATTTT. Residues: CASSSTVTDTQYF.